This TCR beta chain was recovered during a study of CD4+ T cells in melanoma. Regarding the study as a whole: CD8+ T cell, macrophage and B cell function reportedly correlated with neoantigen-specific CD4+ T cells.

Germline loops: CDR1 LNHNV, CDR2 YYDKDF (reference sequence). The CDR3 spans 13 residues. Libraries were prepared by immunoSEQ multiplex PCR; TCRdb keeps only in-frame clonotypes and omits some of them. The table lists 9,500 to 13,000 clones, 65% to 70% of them singletons. On this clone: Its antigen is undetermined. A junction boundary mismatches the germline segment, possibly from a read error.

The chain recombines TRBV15 with TRBJ2-1; no clear D gene. This TCR was sampled from a human donor with melanoma. Source material: cells from a culture (not recorded whether cultured in vitro). In nucleotides, the CDR3 is TGTGCCACCAGAAGAGATGGCCTCCGGGAGCAGTTCTTC. It specifies CATRRDGLREQFF.